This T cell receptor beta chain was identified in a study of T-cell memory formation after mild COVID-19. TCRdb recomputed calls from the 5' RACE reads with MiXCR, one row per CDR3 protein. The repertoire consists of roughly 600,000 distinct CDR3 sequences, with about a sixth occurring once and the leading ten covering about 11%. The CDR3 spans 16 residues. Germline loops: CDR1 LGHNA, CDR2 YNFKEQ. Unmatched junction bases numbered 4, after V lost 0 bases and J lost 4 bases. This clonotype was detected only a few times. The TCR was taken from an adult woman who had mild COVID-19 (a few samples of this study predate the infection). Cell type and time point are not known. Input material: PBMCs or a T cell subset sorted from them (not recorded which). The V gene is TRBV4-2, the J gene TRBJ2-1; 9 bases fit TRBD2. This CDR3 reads CASSQDATSGYNEQFF. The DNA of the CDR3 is TGTGCCAGCAGCCAAGATGCGACTAGCGGTTACAATGAGCAGTTCTTC.